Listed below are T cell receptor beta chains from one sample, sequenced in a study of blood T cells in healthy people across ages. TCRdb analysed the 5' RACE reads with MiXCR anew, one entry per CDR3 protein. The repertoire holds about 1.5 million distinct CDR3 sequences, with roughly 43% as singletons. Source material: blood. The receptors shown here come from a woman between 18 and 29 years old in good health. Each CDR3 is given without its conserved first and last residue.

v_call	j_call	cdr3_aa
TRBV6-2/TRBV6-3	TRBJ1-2	ASRSDLGGYT
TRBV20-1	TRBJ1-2	SANRAPTNYDYT
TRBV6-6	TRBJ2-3	ASSYFTSGGTDTQY
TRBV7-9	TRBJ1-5	ASSGEGWKGLKQPQH
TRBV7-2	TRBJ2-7	ASSPHQRVYEQY
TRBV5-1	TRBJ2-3	ASSLLQGELDTDTQY
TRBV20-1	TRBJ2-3	SARLAGGLTDTQY
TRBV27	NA	ASSPPPGQGFYEQY
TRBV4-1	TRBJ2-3	ASSQARSRASTDTQY
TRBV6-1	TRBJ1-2	ASSGGQEGYGYT
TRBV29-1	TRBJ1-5	SVAGQGGQPQH
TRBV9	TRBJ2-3	ASSPGSRLYPPDTQY
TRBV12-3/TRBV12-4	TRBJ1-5	ASTDRGHSNQPQH
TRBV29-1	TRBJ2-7	SVEELGTYEQY
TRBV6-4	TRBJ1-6	ASRRSYNSPLH
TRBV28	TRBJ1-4	ASSSTGTDDEKLF
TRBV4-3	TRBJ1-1	ASSQGQGASTEAF
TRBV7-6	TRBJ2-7	ASSLNSLDYEQY
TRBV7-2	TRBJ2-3	ASSLESGTSTDTQY
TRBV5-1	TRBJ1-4	ASSLGQGAALNEKLF
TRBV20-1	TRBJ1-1	SAREQGAEAF
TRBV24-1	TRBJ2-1	ATSDLERENEQF
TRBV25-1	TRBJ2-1	ASGDTAYNEQF
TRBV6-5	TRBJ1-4	ASSLGTGPEKLF
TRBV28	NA	ASSFKTYRVQSYEQY
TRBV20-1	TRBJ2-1	SARPHRLAPTYNEQF
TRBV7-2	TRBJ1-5	ASSFSAIQPQH
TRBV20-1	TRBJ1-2	SARRTTGYGYT
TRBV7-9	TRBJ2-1	ASSLAGLTNEQF
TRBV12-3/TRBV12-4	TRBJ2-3	ASSHGLAGYTDTQY
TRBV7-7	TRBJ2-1	ASSLNRGTSYNEQF
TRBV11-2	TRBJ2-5	AGSRGPGQTQY
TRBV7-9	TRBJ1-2	ASSLPPPEQGVHGYT
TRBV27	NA	ASTNVGTGQDEQY
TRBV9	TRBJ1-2	ASSVATGGGGYT
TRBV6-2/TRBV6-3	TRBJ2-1	ASSWTYNNEQF
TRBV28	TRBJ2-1	ASSPGLAGPYNEQF